This T cell receptor (beta chain) was captured by sequencing in a study of cytomegalovirus exposure and HLA in healthy donors listed by TCRdb under 2017. In the study overall: The 666 repertoires of the first cohort and the 120 validation repertoires were produced on the same platform, according to a later analysis. To predict cytomegalovirus infection status, the study combined high-throughput TCR immunosequencing, statistical association of individual TCRs with disease status, and machine learning. Besides the first cohort of roughly 660 subjects, a separate validation cohort made up of around 120 different subjects was used. The study aimed to test whether cataloging public T cell receptors could reveal signatures of past pathogen exposure.

Turning to this clone: No cognate antigen has been identified for it. Per-base qualities were not stored, and no clone one base away is much larger.

Based on the germline V gene (reference sequence), the CDR1 and CDR2 sequences are GTSNPN and SVGIG. The CDR3 numbers 13 residues from cysteine through phenylalanine. Only CDR3 DNA remains: 39 bases, in frame from the first base. Trimming removed 0 bases from V and 4 bases from J, leaving 9 bases between the germline ends. Donors formed part of the validation cohort, which comprised 120 subjects and was distinct from the first cohort of under 750 subjects. The protocol used for the library was the immunoSEQ multiplex PCR assay. On the authors' methods: A statistical classification framework was built to diagnose cytomegalovirus status from the catalog of TCR beta chain sequences. TCRdb obtained this table from immuneACCESS and retained in-frame rearrangements with V and J assigned. These tables miss some clones; where compared with another copy, unresolved V genes account for less than half of the shortfall, and the remainder is unexplained. The D gene and trimming were derived from the DNA, and the V and J assignments and clone size from that table. Here the sample has about 140,000 clones; over 90% occur a single time. The ten largest make up 1.5% to 2% of the sample.

Study-wide conclusions, independent of this receptor: The classifier was reported to diagnose cytomegalovirus status with high specificity and sensitivity in both the original cohort and the validation cohort. While some public TCRs were present in many individuals, most TCR sequences turned up only very rarely across donors. According to the authors, the approach could potentially be generalized to other disease states and immunological phenotypes. A later analysis found that TCRs clustered in the first cohort also tended to co-occur in the 120 validation repertoires, with about 94% of cluster scores above 0. A few of the identified cytomegalovirus-associated TCR beta chains were confirmed in vitro to be specific for cytomegalovirus antigens. The study gave a list of 150 to 200 TCR beta chains associated with cytomegalovirus. A later analysis had no HLA typing for the validation cohort, so co-occurrence there was scored across all 130 or so repertoires.

This TCR derives from a young man in good health and CMV-seropositive. The rearranged segments are TRBV30 and TRBJ1-2; TRBD1 could be the D gene, as 5 bases match. The source material was PBMCs. CDR3 protein: CAWSVQVLYGYTF. In nucleotide form, the sequence is TGTGCCTGGAGTGTACAGGTCCTCTATGGCTACACCTTC.